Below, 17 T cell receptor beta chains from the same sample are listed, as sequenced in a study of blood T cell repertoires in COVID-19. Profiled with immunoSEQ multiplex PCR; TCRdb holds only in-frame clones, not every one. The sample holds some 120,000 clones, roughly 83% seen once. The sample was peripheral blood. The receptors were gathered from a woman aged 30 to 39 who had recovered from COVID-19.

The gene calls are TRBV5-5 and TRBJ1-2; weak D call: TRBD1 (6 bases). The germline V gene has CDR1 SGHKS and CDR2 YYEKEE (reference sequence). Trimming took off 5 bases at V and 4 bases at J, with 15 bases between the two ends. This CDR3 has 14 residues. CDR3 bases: TGTGCCAGCAGGAACGACGGGACACCCTATGGCTACACCTTC. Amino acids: CASRNDGTPYGYTF. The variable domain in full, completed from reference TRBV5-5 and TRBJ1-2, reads DAGVTQSPTHLIKTRGQQVTLRCSPISGHKSVSWYQQVLGQGPQFIFQYYEKEERGRGNFPDRFSARQFPNYSSELNVNALLLGDSALYLCASRNDGTPYGYTFGSGTRLTVV.

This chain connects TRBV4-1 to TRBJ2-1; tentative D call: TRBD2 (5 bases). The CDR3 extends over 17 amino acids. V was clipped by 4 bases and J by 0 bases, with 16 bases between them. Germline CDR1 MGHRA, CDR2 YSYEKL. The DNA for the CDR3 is TGCGCCAGCAGCCCCCCCTCGGGTAGCGTCTCCTACAATGAGCAGTTCTTC. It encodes CASSPPSGSVSYNEQFF.

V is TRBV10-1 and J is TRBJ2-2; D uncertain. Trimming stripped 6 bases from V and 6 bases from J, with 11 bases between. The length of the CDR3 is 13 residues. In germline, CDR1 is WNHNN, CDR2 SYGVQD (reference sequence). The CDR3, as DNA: TGCGCCAGCAGATCCGGGTTCGCCGGGGAGCTGTTTTTT. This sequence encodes CASRSGFAGELFF.

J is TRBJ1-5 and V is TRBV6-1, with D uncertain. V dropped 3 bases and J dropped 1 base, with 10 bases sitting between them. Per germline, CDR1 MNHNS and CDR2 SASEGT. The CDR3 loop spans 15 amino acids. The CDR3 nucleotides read TGTGCCAGCAGTGATTTGGGAGGGAGCAATCAGCCCCAGCATTTT. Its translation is CASSDLGGSNQPQHF.

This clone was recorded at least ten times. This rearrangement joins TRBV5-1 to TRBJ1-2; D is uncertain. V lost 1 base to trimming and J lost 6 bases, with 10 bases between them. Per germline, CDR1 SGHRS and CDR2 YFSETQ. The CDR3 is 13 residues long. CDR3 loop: CASSLWWADGYTF. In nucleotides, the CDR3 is TGCGCCAGCAGCTTGTGGTGGGCTGATGGCTACACCTTC.

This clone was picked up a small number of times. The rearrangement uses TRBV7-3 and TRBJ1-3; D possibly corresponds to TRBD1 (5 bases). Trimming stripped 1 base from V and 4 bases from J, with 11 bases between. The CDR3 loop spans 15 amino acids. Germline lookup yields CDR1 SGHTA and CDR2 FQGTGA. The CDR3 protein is CASSLSGGFGNTIYF. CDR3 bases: TGTGCCAGCAGCTTAAGCGGGGGGTTCGGAAACACCATATATTTT. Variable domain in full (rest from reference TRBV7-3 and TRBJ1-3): GAGVSQTPSNKVTEKGKYVELRCDPISGHTALYWYRQSLGQGPEFLIYFQGTGAADDSGLPNDRFFAVRPEGSVSTLKIQRTERGDSAVYLCASSLSGGFGNTIYFGEGSWLTVV.

CDR3 sequence: CSADGAGDIQYF. The CDR3 DNA follows: TGCAGCGCGGACGGCGCGGGTGACATTCAGTACTTC. V gene TRBV29-1 combines with J gene TRBJ2-4, with D possibly TRBD2 on 5 matching bases. The germline V and J ends were trimmed by 7 bases and 8 bases, with 15 bases remaining between them. The CDR3 sequence is 12 residues long. CDR1 is SQVTM and CDR2 is ANQGSEA in the germline V gene. Complete variable domain (other parts from reference TRBV29-1 and TRBJ2-4): SAVISQKPSRDICQRGTSLTIQCQVDSQVTMMFWYRQQPGQSLTLIATANQGSEATYESGFVIDKFPISRPNLTFSTLTVSNMSPEDSSIYLCSADGAGDIQYFGAGTRLSVL.

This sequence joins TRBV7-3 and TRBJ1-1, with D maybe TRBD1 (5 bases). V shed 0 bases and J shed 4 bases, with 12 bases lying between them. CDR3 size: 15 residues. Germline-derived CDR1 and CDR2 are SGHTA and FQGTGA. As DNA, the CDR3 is TGTGCCAGCAGCTTAACGTGGGAGGGACGCACTGAAGCTTTCTTT. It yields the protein CASSLTWEGRTEAFF.

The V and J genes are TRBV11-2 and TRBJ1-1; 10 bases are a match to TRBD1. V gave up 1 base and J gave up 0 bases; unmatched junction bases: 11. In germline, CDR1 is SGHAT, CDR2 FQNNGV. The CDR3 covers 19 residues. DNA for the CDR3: TGTGCCAGCAGCTTAGGCCGCCCGGGACAGGGGCCCATGAACACTGAAGCTTTCTTT. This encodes CASSLGRPGQGPMNTEAFF.

The CDR3 nucleotides are TGTGCCAGCAGTGTGGGCGAGCCGGCGCAGTACTTC. This encodes CASSVGEPAQYF. V is TRBV2 and J is TRBJ2-7; no definite D call. Germline CDR1 is SNHLY and CDR2 is FYNNEI. CDR3 length: 12 amino acids. Trimming took off 4 bases at V and 9 bases at J, with 13 bases between the two ends.

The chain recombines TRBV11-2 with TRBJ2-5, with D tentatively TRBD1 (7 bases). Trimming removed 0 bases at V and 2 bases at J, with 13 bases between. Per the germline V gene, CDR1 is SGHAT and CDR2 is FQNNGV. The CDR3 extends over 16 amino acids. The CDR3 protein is CASSLDGGGIQETQYF. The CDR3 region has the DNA TGTGCCAGCAGCTTAGATGGAGGGGGCATACAAGAGACCCAGTACTTC.

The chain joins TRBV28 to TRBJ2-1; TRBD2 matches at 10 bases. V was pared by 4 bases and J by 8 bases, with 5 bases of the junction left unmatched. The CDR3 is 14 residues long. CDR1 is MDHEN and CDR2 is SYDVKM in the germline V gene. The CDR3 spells CASSSLAGAHEQFF. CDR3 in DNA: TGTGCCAGCAGTTCCCTAGCGGGAGCACATGAGCAGTTCTTC.

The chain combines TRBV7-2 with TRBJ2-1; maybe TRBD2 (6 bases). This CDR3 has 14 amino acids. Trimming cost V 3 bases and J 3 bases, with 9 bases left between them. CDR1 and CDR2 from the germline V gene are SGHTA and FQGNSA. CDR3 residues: CASSFLANYNEQFF. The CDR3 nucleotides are TGTGCCAGCAGCTTTCTAGCGAACTACAATGAGCAGTTCTTC.

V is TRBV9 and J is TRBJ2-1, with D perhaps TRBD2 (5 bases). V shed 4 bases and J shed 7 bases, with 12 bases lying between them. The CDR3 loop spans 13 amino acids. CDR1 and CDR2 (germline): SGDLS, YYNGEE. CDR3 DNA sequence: TGTGCCAGCAGCTCGGGCGGGCCGAATGAGCAGTTCTTC. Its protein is CASSSGGPNEQFF. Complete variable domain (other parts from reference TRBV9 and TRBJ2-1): DSGVTQTPKHLITATGQRVTLRCSPRSGDLSVYWYQQSLDQGLQFLIQYYNGEERAKGNILERFSAQQFPDLHSELNLSSLELGDSALYFCASSSGGPNEQFFGPGTRLTVL.

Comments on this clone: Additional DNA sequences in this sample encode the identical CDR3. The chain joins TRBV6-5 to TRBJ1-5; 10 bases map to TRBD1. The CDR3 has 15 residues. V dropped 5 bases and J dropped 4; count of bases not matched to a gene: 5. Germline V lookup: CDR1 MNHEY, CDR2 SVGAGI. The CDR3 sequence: CASSRRDRGNQPQHF. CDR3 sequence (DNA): TGTGCCAGCAGTCGCCGGGACAGGGGAAATCAGCCCCAGCATTTT.

CDR3 protein: CASSPEERTSGRAAEFF. The CDR3 DNA reads as TGTGCCAGCAGCCCTGAAGAAAGGACTAGCGGGAGGGCCGCGGAGTTCTTC. The J gene is TRBJ2-1, the V gene TRBV5-4, with TRBD2 matching 15 bases. The CDR3 contains 17 residues. In germline, CDR1 is SGHNT, CDR2 YYREEE (reference sequence). V shed 4 bases, J shed 14 bases, and the junction held 16 bases outside the gene matches.

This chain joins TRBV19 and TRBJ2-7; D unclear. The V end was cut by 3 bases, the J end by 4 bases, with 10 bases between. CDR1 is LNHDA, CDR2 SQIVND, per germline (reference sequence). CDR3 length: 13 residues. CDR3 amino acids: CASSINRIYEQYF. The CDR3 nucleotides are TGTGCCAGTAGTATCAACAGAATTTACGAGCAGTACTTC.